A selection of T cell receptor beta chains follows, all from one sample in a study of beta chain features in type 1 diabetes. Method: immunoSEQ multiplex PCR; TCRdb's copy keeps in-frame clones and lacks some. The repertoire holds roughly 230,000 clones, with over 8.5% as singletons. The sequenced material came from naive CD4+ T cells from blood. Receptors were obtained from a young woman in good health. CDR3s include the opening cysteine and the closing phenylalanine or tryptophan. The D gene is left open where the match is weak. Expanded clones are given a class, and other clones once, few, many or no size at all.

D | J | size | V | CDR3 | DNA
- | TRBJ1-2 | - | TRBV7-9 | CATPTGPPDIGGYTF | TGTGCCACACCCACTGGGCCGCCGGATATTGGTGGCTACACCTTC
TRBD2 | TRBJ2-2 | - | TRBV27 | CASSALALWSNTGELFF | TGTGCCAGCAGTGCACTAGCGTTGTGGTCGAACACCGGGGAGCTGTTTTTT
TRBD2 | TRBJ2-1 | few | TRBV5-1 | CASSLVASGGPGDEQFF | TGCGCCAGCAGCTTGGTAGCTAGCGGGGGCCCCGGGGATGAGCAGTTCTTC
- | TRBJ2-5 | many | TRBV7-9 | CASLGGAGRETQYF | TGTGCCAGCTTGGGGGGTGCAGGGCGAGAGACCCAGTACTTC
- | TRBJ1-2 | - | TRBV28 | CASGPWGGNGYTF | TGTGCCAGCGGACCGTGGGGGGGCAATGGCTACACCTTC
- | TRBJ1-2 | - | TRBV27 | CASRHLDSNYGYTF | TGTGCCAGCAGGCACTTAGACAGCAACTATGGCTACACCTTC
TRBD2 | TRBJ2-5 | few | TRBV5-6 | CASSLLNGRTSLETQYF | TGTGCCAGCAGCCTGTTAAATGGGAGGACTAGTTTGGAGACCCAGTACTTC
- | TRBJ1-5 | few | TRBV19 | CASRRGRANQPQHF | TGTGCCAGTAGAAGAGGCAGGGCGAATCAGCCCCAGCATTTT
- | TRBJ1-1 | few | TRBV19 | CATRGTEAFF | TGTGCCACCCGGGGGACTGAAGCTTTCTTT
TRBD1 | TRBJ2-2 | - | TRBV5-1 | CASSSSPGQGNTGELFF | TGCGCCAGCAGCTCCTCTCCGGGACAGGGGAACACCGGGGAGCTGTTTTTT
- | TRBJ1-1 | - | TRBV19 | CASTSVRVTLNTEAFF | TGTGCCAGTACATCGGTCAGGGTAACCCTGAACACTGAAGCTTTCTTT
TRBD2 | TRBJ2-3 | - | TRBV7-9 | CASSLGRRLAGETDTQYF | TGTGCCAGCAGCTTAGGGAGGAGACTAGCGGGAGAGACAGATACGCAGTATTTT
- | TRBJ1-2 | - | TRBV5-1 | CASTAAGNYGYTF | TGCGCCAGCACCGCCGCCGGTAACTATGGCTACACCTTC
TRBD1 | TRBJ2-7 | few | TRBV2 | CASRDRTGPYEQYF | TGTGCCAGCAGGGATCGGACAGGGCCGTACGAGCAGTACTTC
- | TRBJ1-4 | few | TRBV7-2 | CASSLDLGAGEKLFF | TGTGCCAGCAGCTTAGATCTGGGGGCAGGTGAAAAACTGTTTTTT
TRBD1 | TRBJ1-6 | - | TRBV5-1 | CASSLEPDRGSPLHF | TGCGCCAGCAGCTTGGAGCCCGACAGGGGTTCACCCCTCCACTTT
TRBD1 | TRBJ2-6 | few | TRBV5-1 | CASSFDRVSVSGANVLTF | TGCGCCAGCAGCTTCGACAGGGTATCCGTCTCTGGGGCCAACGTCCTGACTTTC
- | TRBJ2-3 | - | TRBV5-1 | CASSLGRDSTDTQYF | TGCGCCAGCAGCTTGGGCAGGGATAGCACAGATACGCAGTATTTT
- | TRBJ1-3 | - | TRBV5-1 | CASSQTEHSGNTIYF | TGCGCCAGCAGCCAGACAGAACACTCTGGAAACACCATATATTTT
TRBD2 | TRBJ2-5 | many | TRBV7-9 | CASSSWWGGETQYF | TGTGCCAGCAGCTCCTGGTGGGGAGGGGAGACCCAGTACTTC
TRBD2 | TRBJ2-3 | - | TRBV6-5 | CASSYSLAGYTDTQYF | TGTGCCAGCAGTTACTCGCTAGCGGGATACACAGATACGCAGTATTTT
TRBD2 | TRBJ2-5 | - | TRBV11-2 | CASSPGLERATQYF | TGTGCCAGCAGCCCCGGACTAGAAAGGGCGACCCAGTACTTC
TRBD1 | TRBJ2-7 | - | TRBV7-3 | CASSWDREIHEQYF | TGTGCCAGCAGCTGGGACAGGGAGATTCACGAGCAGTACTTC
- | TRBJ2-7 | few | TRBV18 | CASSPGQVSSYEQYF | TGTGCCAGCTCACCGGGACAAGTGAGCTCCTACGAGCAGTACTTC
TRBD2 | TRBJ2-3 | few | TRBV11-2 | CASRTGGRAPDTQYF | TGTGCCAGCAGGACGGGGGGGCGTGCCCCAGATACGCAGTATTTT
TRBD2 | TRBJ2-7 | few | TRBV7-2 | CASSPTSGNRYEQYF | TGTGCCAGCAGCCCGACTAGCGGGAATAGGTACGAGCAGTACTTC
TRBD2 | TRBJ2-3 | - | TRBV5-1 | CASSPRLAGGTDTQYF | TGCGCCAGCAGCCCGAGACTAGCGGGAGGTACAGATACGCAGTATTTT
- | TRBJ1-2 | - | TRBV30 | CAWTITGGPYGYTF | TGTGCCTGGACTATTACCGGCGGGCCATATGGCTACACCTTC
- | TRBJ2-7 | few | TRBV28 | CASKFQDNNYEQYF | TGTGCCAGCAAATTCCAGGACAACAACTACGAGCAGTACTTC
- | TRBJ1-4 | - | TRBV5-1 | CASSLISGDNEKLFF | TGCGCCAGCAGCTTGATATCAGGGGATAATGAAAAACTGTTTTTT
TRBD2 | TRBJ2-5 | few | TRBV6-1 | CASSDRGTSGFIQETQYF | TGTGCCAGCAGTGACCGGGGGACTAGCGGGTTTATACAAGAGACCCAGTACTTC
- | TRBJ1-3 | - | TRBV30 | CAWAPTVSGNTIYF | TGTGCCTGGGCTCCGACAGTCTCTGGAAACACCATATATTTT
- | TRBJ1-2 | few | TRBV30 | CAWSPRQRPSGYTF | TGTGCCTGGAGTCCCCGACAGCGCCCTTCTGGCTACACCTTC
- | TRBJ2-2 | - | TRBV4-2 | CASSRRGGHNTGELFF | TGTGCCAGCAGCCGAAGAGGCGGACACAACACCGGGGAGCTGTTTTTT
- | TRBJ1-1 | few | TRBV18 | CASSPGTGGAFF | TGTGCCAGCTCACCCGGGACGGGAGGAGCTTTCTTT
- | TRBJ1-1 | few | TRBV18 | CASSPPSGNTEAFF | TGTGCCAGCTCACCACCGTCGGGGAACACTGAAGCTTTCTTT
- | TRBJ1-1 | many | TRBV18 | CASSRQVLNTEAFF | TGTGCCAGCTCACGACAGGTCCTGAACACTGAAGCTTTCTTT
- | TRBJ1-4 | many | TRBV15 | CATSLDSSRLFF | TGTGCCACCAGCCTTGACAGCTCACGACTGTTTTTT
- | TRBJ1-2 | few | TRBV19 | CASNIQDRANYGYTF | TGTGCCAGTAACATTCAGGACAGAGCTAACTATGGCTACACCTTC
- | TRBJ2-3 | - | TRBV27 | CASSFQDRTSTDTQYF | TGTGCCAGCAGTTTTCAGGACAGAACTAGCACAGATACGCAGTATTTT
TRBD2 | TRBJ2-1 | few | TRBV4-2 | CASSQAAGGYNEQFF | TGTGCCAGCAGCCAAGCAGCGGGAGGCTACAATGAGCAGTTCTTC
- | TRBJ1-1 | few | TRBV7-3 | CASSSGRSTEAFF | TGTGCCAGCAGCTCAGGGAGGAGTACTGAAGCTTTCTTT
- | TRBJ1-2 | - | TRBV19 | CASTRGVGYTF | TGTGCCAGTACCAGGGGAGTTGGCTACACCTTC
TRBD1 | TRBJ2-1 | - | TRBV7-6 | CASSSLRQGTYNEQFF | TGTGCCAGCAGCTCCCTTCGACAGGGTACTTACAATGAGCAGTTCTTC
TRBD1 | TRBJ1-1 | - | TRBV29-1 | CSVGLRQGHRAFF | TGCAGCGTTGGTCTCCGACAGGGGCATAGAGCTTTCTTT
TRBD1 | TRBJ1-1 | few | TRBV9 | CASSVGTGLMGTEAFF | TGTGCCAGCAGCGTAGGGACAGGGCTAATGGGCACTGAAGCTTTCTTT
TRBD2 | TRBJ2-7 | few | TRBV25-1 | CASSDSGRLHEQYF | TGTGCCAGCAGTGATAGCGGGAGGCTTCACGAGCAGTACTTC
- | TRBJ2-2 | - | TRBV7-2 | CASSRRVLANTGELFF | TGTGCCAGCAGCCGCAGGGTTCTCGCGAACACCGGGGAGCTGTTTTTT
- | TRBJ1-2 | - | TRBV5-4 | CASSQYVDGYTF | TGTGCCAGCAGCCAGTATGTGGATGGCTACACCTTC
TRBD2 | TRBJ2-7 | - | TRBV27 | CASSSAGGDLLGEQYF | TGTGCCAGCAGTTCCGCCGGGGGGGATTTGCTTGGAGAGCAGTACTTC
TRBD1 | TRBJ1-5 | - | TRBV5-1 | CASSLRGPQPQHF | TGCGCCAGCAGCTTAAGGGGGCCTCAGCCCCAGCATTTT
TRBD1 | TRBJ2-5 | - | TRBV6-1 | CASSQQGASRETQYF | TGTGCCAGCTCCCAACAGGGGGCTAGTAGGGAGACCCAGTACTTC
- | TRBJ2-2 | few | TRBV7-3 | CASSLGLANTGELFF | TGTGCCAGCAGCTTAGGCCTAGCGAACACCGGGGAGCTGTTTTTT
TRBD1 | TRBJ2-1 | - | TRBV5-1 | CASSLSWDSTPSSYNEQFF | TGCGCCAGCAGCTTGAGTTGGGACAGTACGCCGAGCTCCTACAATGAGCAGTTCTTC
- | TRBJ2-2 | few | TRBV15 | CATSRSGTTRELFF | TGTGCCACCAGCAGATCCGGGACAACCAGGGAGCTGTTTTTT
TRBD1 | TRBJ2-7 | few | TRBV18 | CASSPTREGQPYEQYF | TGTGCCAGCTCACCAACGAGAGAGGGACAGCCCTACGAGCAGTACTTC
- | TRBJ1-4 | - | TRBV5-4 | CASSLGGGTANEKLFF | TGTGCCAGCAGCCTGGGTGGCGGGACGGCTAATGAAAAACTGTTTTTT
- | TRBJ2-6 | many | TRBV30 | CAGAPGKVSGANVLTF | TGTGCCGGCGCACCGGGTAAAGTTTCTGGGGCCAACGTCCTGACTTTC